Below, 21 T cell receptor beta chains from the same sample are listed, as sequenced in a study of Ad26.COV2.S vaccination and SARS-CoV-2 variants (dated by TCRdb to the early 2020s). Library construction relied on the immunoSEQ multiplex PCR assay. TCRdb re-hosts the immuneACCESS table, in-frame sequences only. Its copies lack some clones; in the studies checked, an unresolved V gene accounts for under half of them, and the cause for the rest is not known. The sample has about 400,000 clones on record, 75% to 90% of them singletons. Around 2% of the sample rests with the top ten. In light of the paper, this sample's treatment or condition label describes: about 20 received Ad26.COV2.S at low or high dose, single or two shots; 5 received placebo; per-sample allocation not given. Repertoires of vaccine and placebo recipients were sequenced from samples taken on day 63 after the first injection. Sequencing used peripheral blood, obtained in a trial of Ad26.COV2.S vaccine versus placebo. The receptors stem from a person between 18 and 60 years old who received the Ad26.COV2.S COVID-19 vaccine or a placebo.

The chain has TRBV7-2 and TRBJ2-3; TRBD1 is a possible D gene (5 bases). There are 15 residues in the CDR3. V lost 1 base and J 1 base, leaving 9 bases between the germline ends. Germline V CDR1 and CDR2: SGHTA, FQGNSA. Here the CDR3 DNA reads TGTGCCAGCAGCTTAGGGCTAGGGGGCACAGATACGCAGTATTTT. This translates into CASSLGLGGTDTQYF.

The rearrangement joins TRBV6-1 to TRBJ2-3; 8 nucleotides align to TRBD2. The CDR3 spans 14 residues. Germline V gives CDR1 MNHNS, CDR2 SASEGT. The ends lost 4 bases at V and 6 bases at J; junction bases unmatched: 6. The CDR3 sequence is CASSGAGVGDTQYF. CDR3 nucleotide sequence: TGTGCCAGCAGTGGAGCGGGAGTAGGGGATACGCAGTATTTT.

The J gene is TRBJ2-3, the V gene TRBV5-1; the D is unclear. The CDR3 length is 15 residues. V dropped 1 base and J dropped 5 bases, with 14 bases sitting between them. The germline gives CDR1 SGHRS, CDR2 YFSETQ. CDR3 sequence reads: CASSLNQATLDTQYF. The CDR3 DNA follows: TGCGCCAGCAGCTTGAATCAGGCTACCTTAGATACGCAGTATTTT.

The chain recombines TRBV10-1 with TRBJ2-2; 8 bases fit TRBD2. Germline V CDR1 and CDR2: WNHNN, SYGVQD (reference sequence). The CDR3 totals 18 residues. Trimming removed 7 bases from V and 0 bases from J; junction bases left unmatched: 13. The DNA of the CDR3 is TGCGCCAGCATTCTACTGAAGGGACTAGTTTCGAACACCGGGGAGCTGTTTTTT. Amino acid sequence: CASILLKGLVSNTGELFF.

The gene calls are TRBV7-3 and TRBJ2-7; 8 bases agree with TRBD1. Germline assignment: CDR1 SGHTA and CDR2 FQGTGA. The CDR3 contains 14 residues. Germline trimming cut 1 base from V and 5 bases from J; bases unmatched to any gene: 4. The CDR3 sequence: CASSLSGQGNEQYF. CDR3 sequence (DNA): TGTGCCAGCAGCTTAAGCGGACAGGGCAACGAGCAGTACTTC. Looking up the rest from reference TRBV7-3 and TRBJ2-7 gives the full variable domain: GAGVSQTPSNKVTEKGKYVELRCDPISGHTALYWYRQSLGQGPEFLIYFQGTGAADDSGLPNDRFFAVRPEGSVSTLKIQRTERGDSAVYLCASSLSGQGNEQYFGPGTRLTVT.

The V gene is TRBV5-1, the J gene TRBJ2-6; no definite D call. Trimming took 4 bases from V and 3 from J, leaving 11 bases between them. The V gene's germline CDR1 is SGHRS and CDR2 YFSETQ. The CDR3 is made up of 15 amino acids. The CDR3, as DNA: TGCGCCAGCAGCCCTGTCCCTGGTGGGGCCAACGTCCTGACTTTC. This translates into CASSPVPGGANVLTF.

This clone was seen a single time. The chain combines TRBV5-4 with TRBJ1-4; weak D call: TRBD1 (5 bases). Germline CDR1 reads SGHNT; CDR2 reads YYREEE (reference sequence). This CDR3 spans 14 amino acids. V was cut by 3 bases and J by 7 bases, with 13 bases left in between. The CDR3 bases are TGTGCCAGCAGCTCCAGCGGGGGAGGTGAAAAACTGTTTTTT. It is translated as CASSSSGGGEKLFF.

CDR3 DNA: TGTGCTAGTGGTCCCTCGGCGGGAGGGTCGTTCTTC. Its protein product is CASGPSAGGSFF. V and J are TRBV12-5 and TRBJ2-1, with 9 bases that match TRBD2. Germline-derived CDR1 and CDR2 are LGHNT and FRNRAP. The CDR3 length is 12 residues. V was pared by 5 bases and J by 15 bases, with 8 bases of the junction left unmatched.

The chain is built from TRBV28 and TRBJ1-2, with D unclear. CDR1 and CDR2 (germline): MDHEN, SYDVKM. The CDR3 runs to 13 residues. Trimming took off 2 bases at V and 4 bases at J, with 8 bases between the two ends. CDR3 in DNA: TGTGCCAGCAGTTTAAGTCGGAGCTATGGCTACACCTTC. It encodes CASSLSRSYGYTF.

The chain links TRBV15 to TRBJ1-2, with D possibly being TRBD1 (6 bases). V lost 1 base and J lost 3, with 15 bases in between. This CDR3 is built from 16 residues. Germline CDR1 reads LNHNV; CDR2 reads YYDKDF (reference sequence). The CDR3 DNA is TGTGCCACCAGCAGAGTGGGCCCCCGGGGGCACTATGGCTACACCTTC. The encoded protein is CATSRVGPRGHYGYTF.

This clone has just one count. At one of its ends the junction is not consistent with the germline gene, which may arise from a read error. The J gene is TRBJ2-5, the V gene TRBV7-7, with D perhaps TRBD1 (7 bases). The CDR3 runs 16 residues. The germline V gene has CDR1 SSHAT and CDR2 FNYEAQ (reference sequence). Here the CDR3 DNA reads TGTGCTAGCAGCTTACTAACAGGGGCCGCGGGGGAGACCCAGTACTTC. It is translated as CASSLLTGAAGETQYF.

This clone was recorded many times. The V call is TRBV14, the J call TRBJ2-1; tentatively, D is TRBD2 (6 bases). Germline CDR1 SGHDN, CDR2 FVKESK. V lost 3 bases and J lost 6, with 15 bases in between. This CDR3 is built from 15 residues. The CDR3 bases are TGTGCCAGCAGCCACGGGAGAAGTACGCCCAATGAGCAGTTCTTC. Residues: CASSHGRSTPNEQFF.

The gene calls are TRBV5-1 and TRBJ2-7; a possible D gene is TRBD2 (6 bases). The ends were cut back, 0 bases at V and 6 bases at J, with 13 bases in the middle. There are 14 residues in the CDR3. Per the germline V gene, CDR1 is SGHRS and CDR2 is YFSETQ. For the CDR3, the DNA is TGCGCCAGCAGCTTGGGTGGAGGGAAGGGCGAGCAGTACTTC. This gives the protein CASSLGGGKGEQYF.

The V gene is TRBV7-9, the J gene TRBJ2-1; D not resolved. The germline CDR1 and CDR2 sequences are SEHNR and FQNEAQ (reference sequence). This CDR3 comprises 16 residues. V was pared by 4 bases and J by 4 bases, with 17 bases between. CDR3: CASSSTSGGDYNEQFF. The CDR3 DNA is TGTGCCAGCAGCTCAACGTCTGGCGGAGATTACAATGAGCAGTTCTTC. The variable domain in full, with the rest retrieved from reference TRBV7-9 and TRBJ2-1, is DTGVSQNPRHKITKRGQNVTFRCDPISEHNRLYWYRQTLGQGPEFLTYFQNEAQLEKSRLLSDRFSAERPKGSFSTLEIQRTEQGDSAMYLCASSSTSGGDYNEQFFGPGTRLTVL.

This chain's CDR3 is CASRPTGENNEKLFF. The CDR3 DNA is TGTGCCAGCAGACCGACAGGGGAGAATAATGAAAAACTGTTTTTT. The V and J genes are TRBV2 and TRBJ1-4; TRBD1 matches at 8 bases. This CDR3 has 15 residues. Per germline, CDR1 SNHLY and CDR2 FYNNEI. With 6 bases clipped from V and 4 bases from J, the junction kept 7 bases outside the gene matches.

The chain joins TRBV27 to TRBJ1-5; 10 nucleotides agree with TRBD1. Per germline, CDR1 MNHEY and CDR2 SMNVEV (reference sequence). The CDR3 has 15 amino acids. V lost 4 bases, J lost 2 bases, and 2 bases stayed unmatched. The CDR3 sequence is CASSSGQGGNQPQHF. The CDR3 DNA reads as TGTGCCAGCAGTTCCGGACAGGGGGGCAATCAGCCCCAGCATTTT.

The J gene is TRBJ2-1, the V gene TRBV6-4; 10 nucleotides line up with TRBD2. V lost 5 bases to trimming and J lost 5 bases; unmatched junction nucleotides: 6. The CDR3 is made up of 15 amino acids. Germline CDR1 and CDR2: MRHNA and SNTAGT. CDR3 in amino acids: CASSPASGSNNEQFF. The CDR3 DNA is TGTGCCAGCAGTCCAGCTAGCGGGAGTAACAATGAGCAGTTCTTC.

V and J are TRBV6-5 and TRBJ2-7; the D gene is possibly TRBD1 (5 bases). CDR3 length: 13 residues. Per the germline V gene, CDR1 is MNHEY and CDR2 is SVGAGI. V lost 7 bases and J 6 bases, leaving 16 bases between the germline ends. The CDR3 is CASNPSGLREQYF. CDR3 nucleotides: TGTGCCAGCAACCCATCAGGGTTACGCGAGCAGTACTTC.

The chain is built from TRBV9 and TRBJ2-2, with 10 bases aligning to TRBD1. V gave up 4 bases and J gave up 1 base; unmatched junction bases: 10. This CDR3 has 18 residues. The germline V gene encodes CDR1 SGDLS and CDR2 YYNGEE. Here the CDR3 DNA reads TGTGCCAGCAGCAAAAGGGGACAGGGGAACTTGAACACCGGGGAGCTGTTTTTT. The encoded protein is CASSKRGQGNLNTGELFF. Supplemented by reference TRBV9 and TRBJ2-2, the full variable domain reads DSGVTQTPKHLITATGQRVTLRCSPRSGDLSVYWYQQSLDQGLQFLIQYYNGEERAKGNILERFSAQQFPDLHSELNLSSLELGDSALYFCASSKRGQGNLNTGELFFGEGSRLTVL.

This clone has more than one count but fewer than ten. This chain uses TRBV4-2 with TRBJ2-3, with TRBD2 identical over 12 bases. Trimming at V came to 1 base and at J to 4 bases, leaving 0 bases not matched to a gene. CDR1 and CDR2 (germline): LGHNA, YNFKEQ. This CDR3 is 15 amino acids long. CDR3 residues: CASSQGLAGADTQYF. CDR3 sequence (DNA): TGTGCCAGCAGCCAAGGACTAGCGGGAGCAGATACGCAGTATTTT.

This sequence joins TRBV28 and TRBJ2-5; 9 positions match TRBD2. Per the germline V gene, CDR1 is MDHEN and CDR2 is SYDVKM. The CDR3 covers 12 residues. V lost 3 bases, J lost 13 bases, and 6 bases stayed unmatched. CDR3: CASSLGGRGTYF. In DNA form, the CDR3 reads TGTGCCAGCAGTTTGGGCGGGAGGGGCACGTACTTC.